This T cell receptor beta chain was documented in a study of T cells after yellow fever vaccination. Study conclusions and caveats: Subsequent to the booster, the majority of primary-vaccination clones reappeared (about 97% CD4, around 85% CD8). It was a weaker secondary response, yet one that peaked faster, at day 5 versus 15.

This clonotype was observed a handful of times. Its antigen is as yet unknown. Germline V CDR1 and CDR2: DFQATT, SNEGSKA (reference sequence). V lost 0 bases, J lost 5 bases, and 8 bases lay in between. The length of the CDR3 is 13 residues. By 5'RACE template switching, TCR cDNA was produced, with a universal primer site and UMIs added in the process. TCRdb re-derived calls from the 5' RACE reads in MiXCR, one entry per CDR3 protein. The repertoire holds 200,000 to 300,000 distinct CDR3 sequences, with about 7% as singletons. The receptor's source is a young man who received the YFV17D yellow fever vaccine. The sample was CD4+ T cells sorted from PBMCs, taken 15 days after the yellow fever booster vaccination. The gene calls are TRBV20-1 and TRBJ1-5; D gene ambiguous. The DNA of the CDR3 is TGCAGTGCTAGAGAAATGACGGATCAGCCCCAGCATTTT. Amino acid sequence: CSAREMTDQPQHF.